Below, 14 T cell receptor beta chains from the same sample are listed, as sequenced in a study of human T cells and chemical hapten exposure. TCRdb re-called the RACE reads through MiXCR, storing one row per CDR3 protein. The sample contains under 60,000 distinct CDR3 sequences, roughly 9.6% of which appear only once. Time point of the sample: patch test 1, 2 weeks after DPC sensitization. Treatment of the sample: therapeutic diphenylcyclopropenone sensitization with weekly scalp DPC. Sequencing started from total RNA isolated from unfractionated whole blood. The material was whole blood, obtained in connection with sensitization to the hapten diphenylcyclopropenone (DPC). All receptors derive from a woman aged 40 to 50 with alopecia areata. Some clones in this sample may be carry-over from other donors' samples.

The chain couples TRBV3-1 to TRBJ1-1; D may be TRBD1 (5 bases). Germline CDR1 is LGHDT and CDR2 is YNNKEL (reference sequence). The V end lost 1 base, the J end lost 7 bases, and 13 bases lay between the germline ends. The CDR3 has 14 amino acids. The CDR3 loop is CASSQAAAGIEAFF. The CDR3 DNA reads TGTGCCAGCAGCCAAGCCGCGGCAGGGATTGAAGCTTTCTTT.

This clonotype has only a few counts. The V gene is TRBV4-3, the J gene TRBJ1-4; 11 bases are shared with TRBD1. The V segment lost 0 bases and the J segment 1 base; nucleotides outside the gene matches: 1. Germline values: CDR1 LGHNA, CDR2 YSLEER. The CDR3 has 17 residues. The CDR3 DNA reads as TGCGCCAGCAGCCAAGACGGGACAGGGGGAACTAATGAAAAACTGTTTTTT. It translates to CASSQDGTGGTNEKLFF.

The chain combines TRBV19 with TRBJ2-3; D gene ambiguous. The germline CDR1 and CDR2 sequences are LNHDA and SQIVND (reference sequence). The ends were cut back, 3 bases at V and 5 bases at J, with 3 bases in the middle. The CDR3 runs to 11 residues. In DNA form, the CDR3 reads TGTGCCAGTAGTATTCTAGATACGCAGTATTTT. Protein: CASSILDTQYF.

The chain couples TRBV9 to TRBJ2-7, with TRBD2 matching over 15 bases. The germline V gene encodes CDR1 SGDLS and CDR2 YYNGEE. CDR3 length: 17 amino acids. J was trimmed by 0 bases and V by 4 bases; bases with no gene match: 5. In DNA form, the CDR3 reads TGTGCCAGCAGCCCGGGACTAGCGGGAGGACCCTCCTACGAGCAGTACTTC. It yields the protein CASSPGLAGGPSYEQYF.

This clonotype was seen repeatedly, ten times or more. The chain uses TRBV12-3 or TRBV12-4 and TRBJ1-1; tentative D call: TRBD1 (6 bases). The CDR3 is 13 amino acids. Between the trimmed V and J ends, which lost 8 bases and 6 bases, there was a span of 16 bases. CDR3 coding DNA: TGTGCCAGCCTCCGCACTGGGGGCCCTGAAGCTTTCTTT. Amino acid sequence: CASLRTGGPEAFF.

This clonotype occurred a few times. The chain employs TRBV12-3 or TRBV12-4 and TRBJ2-7; 11 bases are a match to TRBD1. V shed 6 bases and J 7 bases; nucleotides not matched to a gene: 8. This CDR3 spans 14 amino acids. The CDR3 sequence is CASSWNRDRGEQYF. The DNA of the CDR3 is TGTGCCAGCAGCTGGAACCGGGACAGGGGGGAGCAGTACTTC.

The chain couples TRBV7-3 to TRBJ2-5; D unresolved. Germline CDR1 SGHTA, CDR2 FQGTGA. The V end was cut by 1 base, the J end by 3 bases, with 9 bases between. The CDR3 length is 14 residues. This chain's CDR3 is CASSLNGPKETQYF. The DNA of the CDR3 is TGTGCCAGCAGCTTAAACGGGCCGAAAGAGACCCAGTACTTC. Full variable domain (outside the CDR3, taken from reference TRBV7-3 and TRBJ2-5): GAGVSQTPSNKVTEKGKYVELRCDPISGHTALYWYRQSLGQGPEFLIYFQGTGAADDSGLPNDRFFAVRPEGSVSTLKIQRTERGDSAVYLCASSLNGPKETQYFGPGTRLLVL.

This clonotype has at least ten counts. The chain is built from TRBV5-1 and TRBJ2-4; 8 bases line up with TRBD1. The CDR3 length is 13 residues. Germline assignment: CDR1 SGHRS and CDR2 YFSETQ. With V trimmed by 4 bases and J by 6 bases, 3 bases remained unmatched. This chain's CDR3 is CASSPGQGNIQYF. As DNA, the CDR3 is TGCGCCAGCAGCCCAGGACAGGGAAACATTCAGTACTTC.

This clonotype was counted a few times. This sequence joins TRBV7-8 and TRBJ2-1; D is ambiguous. CDR3 length equals 17 residues. The germline CDR1 and CDR2 sequences are SGHVS and FQNEAQ. Between the trimmed V and J ends, which lost 5 bases and 1 base, there was a span of 18 bases. The CDR3 coding sequence is TGTGCCAGCAGCATGGACCGAGGTGTAATATCCTACAATGAGCAGTTCTTC. Translated: CASSMDRGVISYNEQFF.

The V gene is TRBV25-1, the J gene TRBJ2-3; no definite D call. The germline V and J ends were trimmed by 2 bases and 7 bases, with 4 bases remaining between them. This CDR3 contains 11 residues. Germline CDR1 is MGHDK and CDR2 is SYGVNS. The CDR3 loop reads CASSEGHTQYF. For the CDR3, the DNA is TGTGCCAGCAGTGAAGGCCATACGCAGTATTTT.

This clonotype was observed many times. The chain combines TRBV7-9 with TRBJ2-7, with TRBD1 matching over 7 bases. The CDR3 is made up of 13 amino acids. V lost 7 bases, J lost 1 base, and 4 bases stayed unmatched. Germline lookup yields CDR1 SEHNR and CDR2 FQNEAQ (reference sequence). CDR3 sequence: CASKQGSSYEQYF. As DNA, the CDR3 is TGTGCCAGCAAACAGGGGTCTTCCTACGAGCAGTACTTC.

The sample holds a few counts of this clonotype. This sequence joins TRBV2 and TRBJ2-6, with 7 bases lining up with TRBD1. There are 16 residues in the CDR3. V dropped 6 bases and J dropped 2; count of bases not matched to a gene: 7. Germline CDR1 and CDR2: SNHLY and FYNNEI. The CDR3 region has the DNA TGTGCCAGCAGACTCGACAGGGCCCCTGGGGCCAACGTCCTGACTTTC. Translation: CASRLDRAPGANVLTF.

This clonotype was seen repeatedly, ten times or more. The V gene is TRBV20-1, the J gene TRBJ1-5; D unclear. V was cut by 6 bases and J by 7 bases, with 16 bases left in between. The germline CDR1 and CDR2 sequences are DFQATT and SNEGSKA (reference sequence). The length of the CDR3 is 13 residues. The CDR3 is CSAAAGHRQPQHF. The CDR3 DNA reads as TGCAGTGCGGCAGCGGGTCATCGGCAGCCCCAGCATTTT.

The sample holds many counts of this clonotype. The chain recombines TRBV7-9 with TRBJ2-3; TRBD2 aligns across 11 bases. V was clipped by 6 bases and J by 0 bases; unmatched bases: 5. This CDR3 contains 16 residues. The germline CDR1 and CDR2 sequences are SEHNR and FQNEAQ (reference sequence). The CDR3 DNA follows: TGTGCCAGCAGGTGGGGACTAGCGGAAAGCACAGATACGCAGTATTTT. Its protein is CASRWGLAESTDTQYF.